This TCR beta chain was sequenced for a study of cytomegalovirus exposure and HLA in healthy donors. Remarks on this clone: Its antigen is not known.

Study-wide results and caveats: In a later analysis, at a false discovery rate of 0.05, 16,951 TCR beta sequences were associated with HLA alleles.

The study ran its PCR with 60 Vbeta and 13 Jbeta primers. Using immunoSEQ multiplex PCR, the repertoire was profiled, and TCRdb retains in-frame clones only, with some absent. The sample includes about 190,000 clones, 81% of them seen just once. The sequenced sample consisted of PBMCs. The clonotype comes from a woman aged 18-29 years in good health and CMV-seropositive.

CDR3 loop: CASSITDRDDYTF. The CDR3 DNA is TGTGCCAGTAGTATCACGGACAGGGACGACTACACCTTC. V and J are TRBV19 and TRBJ1-2; 8 nucleotides align to TRBD1. Germline V gene data show CDR1 as LNHDA and CDR2 as SQIVND (reference sequence). There are 13 residues in the CDR3. Germline trimming cut 3 bases from V and 10 bases from J; bases unmatched to any gene: 7.